This TCR beta chain was found in a study of T-cell reconstitution after alpha-beta-depleted transplantation in children. TCRbeta library preparation incorporated unique molecular identifiers. One entry per CDR3 protein results from TCRdb running MiXCR on the PCR reads. Of about 980,000 distinct CDR3 sequences in the sample, about 30% are singletons; the top ten hold 28%. This clonotype was observed a handful of times. The antigen remains unidentified. Mismatch with germline at one junction end may stem from a read error. The CDR3 totals 14 residues. Germline V gene data show CDR1 as SGHTA and CDR2 as FQGNSA. Study outcomes and limitations: Alpha-beta T cells about two months after transplant reportedly derived from several hundred expanded graft clones.

This material consisted of PBMCs, mostly from graft donor cells, taken 360 days after TCRalphabeta/CD19-depleted stem cell transplant. This chain uses TRBV7-2 with TRBJ2-7; 14 bases map to TRBD2. The source of this sequence is a boy under three years old who had a stem cell transplant for SCID, so the T cells may come from the graft donor. The CDR3 spells CASSFTRKTSGGVF. As DNA, the CDR3 is TGTGCCAGCAGCTTCACCCGAAAGACTAGCGGGGGGGTCTTC.